This T cell receptor (beta chain) derives from a study of T cells in Graves' hyperthyroidism and ophthalmopathy. About the research overall: Blood from the periphery was taken at initial diagnosis, before any treatment.

This clonotype came up a few times. What it recognizes is unknown. General study findings and limits: Progression to ophthalmopathy was predicted a median of approximately 6.4 months early.

Amplification yielded TCR beta CDR3 regions, with RNA transcripts as the source. The primer set for the first-round RT-PCR of the TCR CDR3 was HTBI. Each CDR3 protein is one row after TCRdb ran MiXCR on the multiplex PCR reads. Of over 500,000 distinct CDR3 sequences detected, roughly a sixth appear once; the ten largest clones hold 25% to 35%. Trimming at V came to 6 bases and at J to 2 bases, leaving 9 bases not matched to a gene. This CDR3 region has 15 residues. CDR1 DFQATT and CDR2 SNEGSKA come from the germline V gene (reference sequence). The V gene is TRBV20-1, the J gene TRBJ2-2; 7 bases line up with TRBD1. The sequence derives from a woman aged 25 to 39 with Graves' ophthalmopathy. The sample comprised blood. Here the CDR3 reads CSARRGTANTGELFF. The CDR3 DNA reads as TGCAGTGCGAGAAGAGGGACAGCTAACACCGGGGAGCTGTTTTTT.